This passage covers 25 T cell receptor beta chains from one sample sequenced in a study of cytomegalovirus exposure and HLA in healthy donors. Primers: 60 Vbeta forward and 13 Jbeta reverse. Here immunoSEQ multiplex PCR was the method, and the copy in TCRdb shows in-frame clones only, minus some. The table includes about 150,000 clones, 70% to 80% detected once. Sequenced material: PBMCs. The origin of the receptors is a middle-aged woman in good health and CMV-seronegative.

The chain is built from TRBV5-6 and TRBJ2-7, with 9 nucleotides matching TRBD1. The germline V gene has CDR1 SGHDT and CDR2 YYEEEE. With V trimmed by 3 bases and J by 2 bases, 9 bases remained unmatched. The CDR3 loop spans 16 amino acids. For the CDR3, the DNA is TGTGCCAGCAGCTACGTGTGGGACAGGGACGCCTACGAGCAGTACTTC. Translating gives CASSYVWDRDAYEQYF.

The V call is TRBV7-6, the J call TRBJ2-1; possibly TRBD2 for D (7 bases). Trimming removed 0 bases from V and 6 bases from J, with 12 bases in between. CDR3 length equals 15 residues. Germline V gene data show CDR1 as SGHVS and CDR2 as FNYEAQ. CDR3 residues: CASSLAAGAPNEQFF. The CDR3 nucleotides read TGTGCCAGCAGCTTAGCTGCGGGGGCCCCCAATGAGCAGTTCTTC.

V and J are TRBV2 and TRBJ1-2, with D possibly being TRBD1 (5 bases). CDR3 length equals 12 residues. Germline V gene data show CDR1 as SNHLY and CDR2 as FYNNEI. V was clipped by 2 bases and J by 8 bases, with 9 bases between them. The CDR3 region is CASSESWGGYTF. The CDR3 DNA follows: TGTGCCAGCAGTGAATCATGGGGCGGCTACACCTTC.

The chain has TRBV7-2 and TRBJ1-5; 7 bases map to TRBD1. This CDR3 comprises 12 residues. J was trimmed by 10 bases and V by 5 bases; bases with no gene match: 5. Germline assignment: CDR1 SGHTA and CDR2 FQGNSA. This CDR3 reads CASSLTGNPQHF. The CDR3 coding sequence is TGTGCCAGCAGCCTGACAGGGAACCCCCAGCATTTT.

The chain joins TRBV4-1 to TRBJ1-2; D call uncertain. Trimming took off 1 base at V and 3 bases at J, with 15 bases between the two ends. This CDR3 spans 16 amino acids. Germline V CDR1 and CDR2: MGHRA, YSYEKL. CDR3 coding DNA: TGCGCCAGCAGCCAAGCAGAGGGAATGGCGGACTATGGCTACACCTTC. Its translation: CASSQAEGMADYGYTF.

The count of this clone is one. The chain uses TRBV7-9 and TRBJ2-5, with D maybe TRBD1 (6 bases). Trimming left V 5 bases short and J 2 bases short, with 15 bases between. Germline V gene lookup returns CDR1 SEHNR and CDR2 FQNEAQ (reference sequence). The CDR3 is 15 residues long. The CDR3 is CASSPTEGEQETQYF. The DNA for the CDR3 is TGTGCCAGCAGCCCCACCGAGGGGGAGCAAGAGACCCAGTACTTC.

This clone was picked up a small number of times. The V gene is TRBV11-2, the J gene TRBJ2-3; 11 nucleotides agree with TRBD2. Germline V CDR1 and CDR2: SGHAT, FQNNGV. The CDR3 is 16 residues long. Germline trimming cut 1 base from V and 0 bases from J; bases unmatched to any gene: 0. The CDR3: CASSLGLAGSTDTQYF. Here the CDR3 DNA reads TGTGCCAGCAGCTTAGGACTAGCGGGGAGCACAGATACGCAGTATTTT.

V is TRBV15 and J is TRBJ2-3; possible D gene TRBD1, 6 bases. The CDR3 has 15 residues. CDR1 is LNHNV and CDR2 is YYDKDF in the germline V gene (reference sequence). Trimming pared 0 bases from V and 1 base from J, leaving 8 bases between. The CDR3 bases are TGTGCCACCAGCAGAGACAGGGGTGGCACAGATACGCAGTATTTT. Translating it yields CATSRDRGGTDTQYF.

The chain has TRBV7-8 and TRBJ2-7, with D possibly TRBD2 on 6 matching bases. This CDR3 comprises 13 residues. The germline V and J ends were trimmed by 10 bases and 3 bases, with 16 bases remaining between them. The germline V gene encodes CDR1 SGHVS and CDR2 FQNEAQ. CDR3 DNA sequence: TGTGCCACCCGCGGGACCGAATTCTACGAGCAGTACTTC. Translating gives CATRGTEFYEQYF.

This clone was seen a handful of times. V usage is TRBV25-1 and J usage is TRBJ2-2, with TRBD1 matching over 8 bases. Germline lookup yields CDR1 MGHDK and CDR2 SYGVNS. The length of the CDR3 is 14 residues. V lost 3 bases to trimming and J lost 3 bases; unmatched junction nucleotides: 0. The CDR3 DNA follows: TGTGCCAGCAGTGAGGACAGGGACACCGGGGAGCTGTTTTTT. Its translation: CASSEDRDTGELFF.

The chain couples TRBV18 to TRBJ2-5, with D possibly TRBD1 on 5 matching bases. This CDR3 comprises 14 residues. Trimming removed 4 bases at V and 4 bases at J, with 13 bases between. Germline V lookup: CDR1 KGHSH, CDR2 LQKENI. The CDR3 loop is CASSLPGKGETQYF. The DNA of the CDR3 is TGTGCCAGCTCACTTCCAGGGAAGGGAGAGACCCAGTACTTC.

The V call is TRBV9, the J call TRBJ2-2; D gene ambiguous. This CDR3 is built from 14 residues. In germline, CDR1 is SGDLS, CDR2 YYNGEE. Trimming pared 4 bases from V and 1 base from J, leaving 8 bases between. The CDR3, as DNA: TGTGCCAGCAGCTCTCCGGGGAACACCGGGGAGCTGTTTTTT. It yields the protein CASSSPGNTGELFF.

The chain is built from TRBV5-8 and TRBJ1-4; possible D gene TRBD1, 6 bases. The CDR3 has 13 residues. The germline V gene encodes CDR1 SGHTS and CDR2 YDEGEE. The V and J ends lost 2 bases and 7 bases respectively, with 9 bases between them. In DNA form, the CDR3 reads TGTGCCAGCAGCTTCACAGGGTTTGAAAAACTGTTTTTT. Its translation is CASSFTGFEKLFF.

The rearrangement joins TRBV10-3 to TRBJ2-1; TRBD2 matches at 15 bases. With 2 bases clipped from V and 6 bases from J, the junction kept 2 bases outside the gene matches. This CDR3 is built from 16 residues. In germline, CDR1 is ENHRY, CDR2 SYGVKD. In nucleotides, the CDR3 is TGTGCCATCAGTGAGGGACTAGCGGGGGGGTTCAATGAGCAGTTCTTC. Its protein is CAISEGLAGGFNEQFF.

The chain employs TRBV2 and TRBJ2-4; D is perhaps TRBD1 (6 bases). Trimming shortened V by 2 bases and J by 8 bases, and 10 bases separated the two germline ends. CDR1 and CDR2 from the germline V gene are SNHLY and FYNNEI. CDR3 length equals 13 residues. The CDR3, as DNA: TGTGCCAGCAGTGAAAGGGGGAAAGACATTCAGTACTTC. Translating gives CASSERGKDIQYF.

The rearrangement uses TRBV11-2 and TRBJ2-6, with unresolved D. This CDR3 is 14 amino acids long. Germline V gene lookup returns CDR1 SGHAT and CDR2 FQNNGV. V lost 5 bases, J lost 4 bases, and 9 bases lay in between. The CDR3 sequence: CASSRSRGANVLTF. Written as DNA, the CDR3 is TGTGCCAGCAGCCGAAGTCGGGGGGCCAACGTCCTGACTTTC.

The rearrangement uses TRBV29-1 and TRBJ2-2; D is uncertain. The CDR3 is 13 residues long. Between the trimmed V and J ends, which lost 4 bases and 4 bases, there was a span of 10 bases. Germline values: CDR1 SQVTM, CDR2 ANQGSEA. The CDR3 is CSVGQSGTGELFF. The CDR3 DNA reads as TGCAGCGTTGGGCAGTCGGGCACCGGGGAGCTGTTTTTT.

The V gene is TRBV5-4, the J gene TRBJ2-1; 10 bases align to TRBD1. Germline V gene sequence: CDR1 SGHNT, CDR2 YYREEE (reference sequence). The V segment lost 3 bases and the J segment 4 bases; nucleotides outside the gene matches: 7. This CDR3 is built from 16 residues. The chain's CDR3 is CASSSGDRGLYNEQFF. Written as DNA, the CDR3 is TGTGCCAGCAGCTCGGGGGACAGGGGTTTATACAATGAGCAGTTCTTC.

This sequence joins TRBV11-2 and TRBJ1-2; D is perhaps TRBD1 (6 bases). Germline V gene lookup returns CDR1 SGHAT and CDR2 FQNNGV. Deletions cut 3 bases from V and 4 bases from J, with 12 bases between. The CDR3 has 14 residues. The CDR3 loop is CASSLGTLRYGYTF. The CDR3 DNA reads TGTGCCAGCAGCTTGGGGACACTTCGCTATGGCTACACCTTC.

The chain uses TRBV4-2 and TRBJ1-2; 9 positions match TRBD1. V lost 2 bases, J lost 6 bases, and 7 bases stayed unmatched. CDR3 size: 15 residues. Germline V gene sequence: CDR1 LGHNA, CDR2 YNFKEQ. CDR3 DNA sequence: TGTGCCAGCAGCCAAAAGCTCGGGACAGGGAATGGCTACACCTTC. Translated: CASSQKLGTGNGYTF.

This clone has just a few counts. The chain has TRBV11-2 and TRBJ2-3; a weak D match, TRBD2 (5 bases). In germline, CDR1 is SGHAT, CDR2 FQNNGV. The CDR3 extends over 17 amino acids. The germline V and J ends were trimmed by 5 bases and 1 base, with 19 bases remaining between them. This chain's CDR3 is CASSQAASSGGTDTQYF. The CDR3 DNA reads as TGTGCCAGCAGCCAGGCAGCCTCAAGCGGAGGCACAGATACGCAGTATTTT.

The V call is TRBV9, the J call TRBJ2-3; TRBD2 matches at 10 bases. CDR1 is SGDLS and CDR2 is YYNGEE in the germline V gene. The CDR3 spans 16 residues. The trim removed 0 bases at V and 4 bases at J, leaving 5 bases unmatched. CDR3 loop: CASSVVASGSADTQYF. The CDR3 nucleotides are TGTGCCAGCAGCGTAGTGGCTAGCGGGAGTGCAGATACGCAGTATTTT.

The chain couples TRBV7-2 to TRBJ2-7; perhaps TRBD1 as D (6 bases). This CDR3 comprises 14 residues. Trimming left V 1 base short and J 5 bases short, with 12 bases between. Germline V lookup: CDR1 SGHTA, CDR2 FQGNSA. This chain's CDR3 is CASSLGSRGDEQYF. DNA for the CDR3: TGTGCCAGCAGCTTAGGTTCCAGGGGTGACGAGCAGTACTTC.

The chain couples TRBV14 to TRBJ1-4; weak D call: TRBD1 (5 bases). Trimming removed 2 bases from V and 6 bases from J, with 10 bases in between. This CDR3 is built from 14 residues. The germline V gene encodes CDR1 SGHDN and CDR2 FVKESK. The CDR3 nucleotides are TGTGCCAGCAGCCAAACAGGCCTTGATGAAAAACTGTTTTTT. Its translation: CASSQTGLDEKLFF.

The chain joins TRBV9 to TRBJ1-4; possibly TRBD1 for D (5 bases). Trimming cost V 0 bases and J 7 bases, with 10 bases left between them. This CDR3 is 14 amino acids long. In germline, CDR1 is SGDLS, CDR2 YYNGEE. The CDR3 protein is CASSVGQGGEKLFF. The CDR3 DNA is TGTGCCAGCAGCGTAGGGCAGGGCGGTGAAAAACTGTTTTTT.